This T cell receptor (beta chain) was found in a study of shared clonotypes between healthy human individuals. Profiling relied on immunoSEQ multiplex PCR, and the TCRdb table lists in-frame clones only, not all of them. The sample includes over 2 million clones, roughly 90% seen only once; the top ten take approximately 0.39%. CDR1 MDHEN and CDR2 SYDVKM come from the germline V gene. This CDR3 has 15 amino acids. Trimming removed 3 bases from V and 7 bases from J; junction bases left unmatched: 6. The V gene is TRBV28, the J gene TRBJ2-2; 9 bases match TRBD2. The origin of this receptor is a man aged 18 to 35 in good health. Some clones in this sample may be carry-over from other donors' samples. The sequencing input was naive CD4+ T cells from PBMCs. The subset here: CD45RA+ positively selected. CDR3 loop: CASSLAGGRSGELFF. The CDR3 nucleotides read TGTGCCAGCAGTTTGGCGGGAGGGCGAAGCGGGGAGCTGTTTTTT.